These T cell receptor beta chains were read from a single sample in a study of T cell responses to AZD1222 COVID-19 vaccine. Here immunoSEQ multiplex PCR was the method, and the copy in TCRdb shows in-frame clones only, minus some. Counted here are roughly 100,000 clones, 80% to 90% occurring once; the ten biggest clones make up approximately 9%. The sample was peripheral blood, taken on day 0 of AZD1222 vaccination. The receptors derive from an adult in good health. The CDR3 runs from the conserved cysteine through the conserved F or W. D genes are given only for firm matches. Part of the rows lack a size; the others show once, few, many or a class for expanded clones.

d_call: .
j_call: TRBJ2-7
v_call: TRBV7-2
clone_size: once
cdr3_nt: TGTGCCAGCAGCTTAAGCACCATTGGCGAGCAGTACTTC
cdr3_aa: CASSLSTIGEQYF

d_call: TRBD1
j_call: TRBJ2-7
v_call: TRBV7-9
clone_size: .
cdr3_nt: TGTGCCAGCAGCTTAGTTCCCTCTAGGGACAGAAGCTCCTACGAGCAGTACTTC
cdr3_aa: CASSLVPSRDRSSYEQYF

d_call: TRBD2
j_call: TRBJ2-3
v_call: TRBV3-1/TRBV3-2
clone_size: .
cdr3_nt: TGTGCCAGCAGCCAAGATCTTATGGGACTAGCGGGAGGTTTGCATACGCAGTATTTT
cdr3_aa: CASSQDLMGLAGGLHTQYF

d_call: TRBD2
j_call: TRBJ2-7
v_call: TRBV5-6
clone_size: .
cdr3_nt: TGTGCCAGCAGTTACCGCCAAGCGGGGGTGAACGAGCAGTACTTC
cdr3_aa: CASSYRQAGVNEQYF

d_call: TRBD2
j_call: TRBJ2-7
v_call: TRBV7-2
clone_size: .
cdr3_nt: TGTGCCAGCAGCCCCACTAGCGGGAGTTACGAGCAGTACTTC
cdr3_aa: CASSPTSGSYEQYF

d_call: .
j_call: TRBJ1-1
v_call: TRBV18
clone_size: .
cdr3_nt: TGTGCCAGCTCACCTTCAAACAGGGCCGGCACTGAAGCTTTCTTT
cdr3_aa: CASSPSNRAGTEAFF

d_call: .
j_call: TRBJ2-2
v_call: TRBV9
clone_size: few
cdr3_nt: TGTGCCAGCAGCGTAGTCCCCCAAACTAGGAGGACCGGGGAGCTGTTTTTT
cdr3_aa: CASSVVPQTRRTGELFF

d_call: .
j_call: TRBJ2-7
v_call: TRBV7-9
clone_size: .
cdr3_nt: TGTGCCAGCAGCTTAAGGAGGGACAGCTCCTACGAGCAGTACTTC
cdr3_aa: CASSLRRDSSYEQYF

d_call: .
j_call: TRBJ1-2
v_call: TRBV5-1
clone_size: .
cdr3_nt: TGCGCCAGCAGCTTGGTCCCCCAATTCTATGGCTACACCTTC
cdr3_aa: CASSLVPQFYGYTF

d_call: .
j_call: TRBJ2-5
v_call: TRBV29-1
clone_size: once
cdr3_nt: TGCAGCGTTGCCCCCGGCGGGTCAGAGACCCAGTACTTC
cdr3_aa: CSVAPGGSETQYF

d_call: TRBD1
j_call: TRBJ2-7
v_call: TRBV5-1
clone_size: .
cdr3_nt: TGCGCCAGCAGCTTAGACAGGGCCCGTTACGAGCAGTACTTC
cdr3_aa: CASSLDRARYEQYF

d_call: TRBD1
j_call: TRBJ1-2
v_call: TRBV19
clone_size: .
cdr3_nt: TGTGCCAGTAGCCCGACAGGGAGGACTAACTATGGCTACACCTTC
cdr3_aa: CASSPTGRTNYGYTF

d_call: .
j_call: TRBJ2-7
v_call: TRBV6-5
clone_size: .
cdr3_nt: TGTGCCAGCAGTTACCCGACGGGGGTCGGGCAGTACTTC
cdr3_aa: CASSYPTGVGQYF

d_call: TRBD2
j_call: TRBJ2-5
v_call: TRBV4-1
clone_size: .
cdr3_nt: TGCGCCAGCAGCCAAGTATTCCGGGAGGGCCGAGGTTTAGGAGGGGACCAGTACTTC
cdr3_aa: CASSQVFREGRGLGGDQYF

d_call: .
j_call: TRBJ1-1
v_call: TRBV4-3
clone_size: few
cdr3_nt: TGCGCCAGCAGCCAAGATGACCGGCGGCCCACCTTT
cdr3_aa: CASSQDDRRPTF

d_call: TRBD1
j_call: TRBJ2-7
v_call: TRBV5-1
clone_size: .
cdr3_nt: TGCGCCAGCAGCCTGAGGCGGGACAGGGACTACGAGCAGTACTTC
cdr3_aa: CASSLRRDRDYEQYF

d_call: .
j_call: TRBJ1-1
v_call: TRBV5-5
clone_size: .
cdr3_nt: TGTGCCAGCAGAAAGAGAGCCGGTGAAACCCTGAACACTGAAGCTTTCTTT
cdr3_aa: CASRKRAGETLNTEAFF

d_call: TRBD1
j_call: TRBJ1-2
v_call: TRBV6-5
clone_size: .
cdr3_nt: TGTGCCAACGGACAGGGGTCCCGAAATGGCTACACCTTC
cdr3_aa: CANGQGSRNGYTF

d_call: TRBD2
j_call: TRBJ2-1
v_call: TRBV6-4
clone_size: .
cdr3_nt: TGTGCCAGCAGTGACGGGGGGGGCTACAATGAGCAGTTCTTC
cdr3_aa: CASSDGGGYNEQFF

d_call: .
j_call: TRBJ1-5
v_call: TRBV19
clone_size: .
cdr3_nt: TGTGCCAGTAGTATAGGACGGGATTACAATCAGCCCCAGCATTTT
cdr3_aa: CASSIGRDYNQPQHF

d_call: TRBD1
j_call: TRBJ2-5
v_call: TRBV28
clone_size: .
cdr3_nt: TGTGCCAGCAGTTTTCCCGGGACAGGGGAAGGGACCCAGTACTTC
cdr3_aa: CASSFPGTGEGTQYF

d_call: TRBD1
j_call: TRBJ1-1
v_call: TRBV2
clone_size: once
cdr3_nt: TGTGCCAGCAGCAGACGTGGGACAGGGGTGAGAAACACTGAAGCTTTCTTT
cdr3_aa: CASSRRGTGVRNTEAFF

d_call: .
j_call: TRBJ1-3
v_call: TRBV3-1/TRBV3-2
clone_size: .
cdr3_nt: TGTGCCAGCAGCACGACGGGGAGCTCTGGAAACACCATATATTTT
cdr3_aa: CASSTTGSSGNTIYF

d_call: .
j_call: TRBJ2-7
v_call: TRBV5-1
clone_size: .
cdr3_nt: TGCGCCAGCAGCTTGGCCGTTTCTTACGAGCAGTACTTC
cdr3_aa: CASSLAVSYEQYF

d_call: .
j_call: TRBJ1-6
v_call: TRBV19
clone_size: .
cdr3_nt: TGTGCCATTAAGCGTAGGCGGGGCCTGGCGGCCCTCCACTTT
cdr3_aa: CAIKRRRGLAALHF

d_call: .
j_call: TRBJ1-2
v_call: TRBV20-1
clone_size: .
cdr3_nt: TGCAGTGCTAGTTTACAGGGCCTTGGCTACACCTTC
cdr3_aa: CSASLQGLGYTF

d_call: .
j_call: TRBJ1-2
v_call: TRBV6-5
clone_size: .
cdr3_nt: TGTGCCAGCAGTTACTTAACAGACTATGGCTACACCTTC
cdr3_aa: CASSYLTDYGYTF